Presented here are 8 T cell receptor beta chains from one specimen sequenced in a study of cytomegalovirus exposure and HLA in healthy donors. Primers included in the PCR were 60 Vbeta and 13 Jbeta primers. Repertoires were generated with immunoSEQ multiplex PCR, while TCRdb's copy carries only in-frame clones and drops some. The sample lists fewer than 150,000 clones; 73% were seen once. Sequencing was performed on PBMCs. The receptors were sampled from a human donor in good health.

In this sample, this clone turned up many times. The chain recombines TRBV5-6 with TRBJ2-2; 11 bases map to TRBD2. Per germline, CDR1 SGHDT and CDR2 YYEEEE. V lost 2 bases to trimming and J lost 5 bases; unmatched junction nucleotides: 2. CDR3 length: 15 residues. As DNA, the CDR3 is TGTGCCAGCAGCTTACTAGCGGGAGTAACCGGGGAGCTGTTTTTT. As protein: CASSLLAGVTGELFF.

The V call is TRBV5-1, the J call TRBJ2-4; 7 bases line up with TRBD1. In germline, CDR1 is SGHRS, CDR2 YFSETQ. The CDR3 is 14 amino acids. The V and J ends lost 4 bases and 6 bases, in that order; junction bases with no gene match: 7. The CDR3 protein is CASSPGQMGNIQYF. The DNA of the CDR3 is TGCGCCAGCAGCCCGGGACAGATGGGAAACATTCAGTACTTC.

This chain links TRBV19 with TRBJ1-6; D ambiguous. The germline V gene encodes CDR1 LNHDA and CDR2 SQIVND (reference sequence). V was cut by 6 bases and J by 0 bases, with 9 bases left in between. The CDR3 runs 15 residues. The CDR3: CASRLYYSYNSPLHF. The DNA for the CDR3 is TGTGCCAGTAGGCTATATTACTCCTATAATTCACCCCTCCACTTT.

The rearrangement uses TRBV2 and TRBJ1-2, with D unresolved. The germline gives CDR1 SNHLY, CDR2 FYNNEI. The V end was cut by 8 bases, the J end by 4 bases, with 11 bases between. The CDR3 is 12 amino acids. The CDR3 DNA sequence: TGTGCCAGCTCCCAGGAATTCTATGGCTACACCTTC. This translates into CASSQEFYGYTF. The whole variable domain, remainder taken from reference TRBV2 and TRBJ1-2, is EPEVTQTPSHQVTQMGQEVILRCVPISNHLYFYWYRQILGQKVEFLVSFYNNEISEKSEIFDDQFSVERPDGSNFTLKIRSTKLEDSAMYFCASSQEFYGYTFGSGTRLTVV.

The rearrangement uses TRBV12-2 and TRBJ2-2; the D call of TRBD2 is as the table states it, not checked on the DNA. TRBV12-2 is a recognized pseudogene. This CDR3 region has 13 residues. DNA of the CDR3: TGTGCAAGTCGTACACTAATTACCGGGGAGCTGTTTTTT. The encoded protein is CASRTLITGELFF.

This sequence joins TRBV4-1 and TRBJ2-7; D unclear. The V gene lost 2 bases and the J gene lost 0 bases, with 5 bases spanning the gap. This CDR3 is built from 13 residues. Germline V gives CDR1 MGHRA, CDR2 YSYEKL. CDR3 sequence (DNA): TGCGCCAGCAGCCAAACTCGCTCCTACGAGCAGTACTTC. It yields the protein CASSQTRSYEQYF.

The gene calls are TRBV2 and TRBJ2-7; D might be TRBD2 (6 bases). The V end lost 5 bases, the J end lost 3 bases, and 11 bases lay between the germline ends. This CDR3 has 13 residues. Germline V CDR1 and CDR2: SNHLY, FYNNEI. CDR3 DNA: TGTGCCAGCAGTTCCGGGGAGGACTACGAGCAGTACTTC. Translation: CASSSGEDYEQYF.

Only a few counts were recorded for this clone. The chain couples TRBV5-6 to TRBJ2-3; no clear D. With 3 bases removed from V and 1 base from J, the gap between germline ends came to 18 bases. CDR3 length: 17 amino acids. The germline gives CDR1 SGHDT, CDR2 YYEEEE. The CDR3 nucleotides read TGTGCCAGCAGCTCCGGCGACTCCCGCCTTGGCACAGATACGCAGTATTTT. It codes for CASSSGDSRLGTDTQYF.